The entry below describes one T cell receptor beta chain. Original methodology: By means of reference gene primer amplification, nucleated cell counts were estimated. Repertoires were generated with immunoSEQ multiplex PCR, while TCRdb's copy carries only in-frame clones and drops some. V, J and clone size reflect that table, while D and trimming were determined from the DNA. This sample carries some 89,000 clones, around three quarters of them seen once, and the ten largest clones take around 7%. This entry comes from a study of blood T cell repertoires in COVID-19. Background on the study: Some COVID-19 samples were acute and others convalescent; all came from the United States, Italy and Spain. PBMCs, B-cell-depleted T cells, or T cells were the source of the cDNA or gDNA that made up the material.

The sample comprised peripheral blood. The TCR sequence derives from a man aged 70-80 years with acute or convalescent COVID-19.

CDR3: CASREGTASYEQYV. In DNA, the CDR3 is TGCGCCAGCAGAGAAGGGACTGCCTCCTACGAGCAGTACGTC. The V call is TRBV10-2, the J call TRBJ2-7; the D gene is possibly TRBD2 (6 bases). The germline V gene has CDR1 WSHSY and CDR2 SAAADI. V lost 6 bases to trimming and J lost 0 bases, with 12 bases between them. CDR3 size: 14 residues.